This TCR beta chain was recorded in a study of CD8 T cells in Susac syndrome. About the study: At the time their blood was drawn, patients with Susac syndrome were either therapy-naive, on corticosteroids (with some of them also receiving intravenous immunoglobulin), or on intravenous immunoglobulin alone.

Study results and caveats: CD8+ clonal expansion in Susac peaked in TEMRA cells and active patients.

Germline V gene sequence: CDR1 MNHEY, CDR2 SVGAGI. The V and J ends lost 6 bases and 0 bases, in that order; junction bases with no gene match: 5. The CDR3 length is 14 residues. The recently defined diagnostic criteria for definite or probable disease were met by the Susac syndrome patients. While CD8+ and CD4+ T cells were isolated negatively, TEMRA cells were enriched by FACS. Concerning this clonotype: The antigen remains undetermined.

RNA amounts of about 0.5 to 1 ug underwent reverse transcription with random hexamers. MiXCR, run by TCRdb on the immunoSEQ multiplex PCR reads, gives a single entry per CDR3 protein. Among more than 150,000 distinct CDR3 sequences listed, roughly 94% were seen once. Sequenced: CD8+ T cells from PBMCs. The chain combines TRBV6-5 with TRBJ2-7; 7 bases line up with TRBD1. This TCR was sampled from a human donor with Susac syndrome. DNA of the CDR3: TGTGCCAGCAGCTCCGGACAGGACTCCTACGAGCAGTACTTC. The encoded protein is CASSSGQDSYEQYF.